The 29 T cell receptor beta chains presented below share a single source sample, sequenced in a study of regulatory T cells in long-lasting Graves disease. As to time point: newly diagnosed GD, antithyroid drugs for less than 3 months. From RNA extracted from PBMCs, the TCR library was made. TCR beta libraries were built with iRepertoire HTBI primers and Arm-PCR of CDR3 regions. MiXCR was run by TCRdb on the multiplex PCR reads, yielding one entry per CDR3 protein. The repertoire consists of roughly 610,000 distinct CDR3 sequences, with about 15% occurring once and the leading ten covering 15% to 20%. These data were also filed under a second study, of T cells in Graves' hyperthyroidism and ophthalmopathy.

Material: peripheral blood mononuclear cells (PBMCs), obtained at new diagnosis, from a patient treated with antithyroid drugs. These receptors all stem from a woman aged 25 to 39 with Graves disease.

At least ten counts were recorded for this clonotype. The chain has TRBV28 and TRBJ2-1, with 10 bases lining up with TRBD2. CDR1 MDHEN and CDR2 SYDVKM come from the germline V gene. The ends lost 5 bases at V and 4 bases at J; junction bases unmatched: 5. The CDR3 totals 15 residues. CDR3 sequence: CASSRTSGPYNEQFF. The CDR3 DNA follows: TGTGCCAGCAGTCGGACTAGCGGCCCTTACAATGAGCAGTTCTTC.

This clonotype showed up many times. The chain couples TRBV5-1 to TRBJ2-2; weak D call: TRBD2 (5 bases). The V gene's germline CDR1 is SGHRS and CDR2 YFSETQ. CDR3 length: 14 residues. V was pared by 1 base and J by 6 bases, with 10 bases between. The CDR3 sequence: CASSLTLASGELFF. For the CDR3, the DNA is TGCGCCAGCAGCTTGACCCTAGCTTCCGGGGAGCTGTTTTTT.

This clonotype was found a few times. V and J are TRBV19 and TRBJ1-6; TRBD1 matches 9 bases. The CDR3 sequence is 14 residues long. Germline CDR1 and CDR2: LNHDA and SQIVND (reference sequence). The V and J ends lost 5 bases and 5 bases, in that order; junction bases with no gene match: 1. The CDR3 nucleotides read TGTGCCAGTAGTTGGACAGGGGATAATTCACCCCTCCACTTT. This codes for CASSWTGDNSPLHF. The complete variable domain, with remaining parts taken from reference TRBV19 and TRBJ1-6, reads DGGITQSPKYLFRKEGQNVTLSCEQNLNHDAMYWYRQDPGQGLRLIYYSQIVNDFQKGDIAEGYSVSREKKESFPLTVTSAQKNPTAFYLCASSWTGDNSPLHFGNGTRLTVT.

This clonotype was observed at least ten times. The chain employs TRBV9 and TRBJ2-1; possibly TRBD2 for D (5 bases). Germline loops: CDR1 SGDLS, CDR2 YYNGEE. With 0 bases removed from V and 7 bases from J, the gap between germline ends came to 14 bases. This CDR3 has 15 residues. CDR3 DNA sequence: TGTGCCAGCAGCGTAGGTGAGGGTCTAGAGAATGAGCAGTTCTTC. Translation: CASSVGEGLENEQFF.

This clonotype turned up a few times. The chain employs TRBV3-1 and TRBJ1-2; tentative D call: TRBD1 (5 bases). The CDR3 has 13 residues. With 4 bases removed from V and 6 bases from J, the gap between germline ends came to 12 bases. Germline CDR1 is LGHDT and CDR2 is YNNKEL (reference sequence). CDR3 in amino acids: CASSPAGQHGYTF. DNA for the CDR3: TGTGCCAGCAGCCCAGCAGGGCAGCATGGCTACACCTTC.

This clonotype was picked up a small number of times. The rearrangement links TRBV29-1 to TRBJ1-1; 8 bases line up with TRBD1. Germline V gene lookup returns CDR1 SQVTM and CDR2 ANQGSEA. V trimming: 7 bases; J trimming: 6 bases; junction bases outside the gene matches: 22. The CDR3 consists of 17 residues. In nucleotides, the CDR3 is TGCAGCGCCCGACTAACGTCAGGGGGCGTGAGTACCCCTGAAGCTTTCTTT. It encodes CSARLTSGGVSTPEAFF.

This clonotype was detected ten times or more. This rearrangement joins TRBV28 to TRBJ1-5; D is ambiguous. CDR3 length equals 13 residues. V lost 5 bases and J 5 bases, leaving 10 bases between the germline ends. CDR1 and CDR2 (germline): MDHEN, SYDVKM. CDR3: CASSPDGYQPQHF. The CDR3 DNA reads TGTGCCAGCAGTCCCGACGGATATCAGCCCCAGCATTTT.

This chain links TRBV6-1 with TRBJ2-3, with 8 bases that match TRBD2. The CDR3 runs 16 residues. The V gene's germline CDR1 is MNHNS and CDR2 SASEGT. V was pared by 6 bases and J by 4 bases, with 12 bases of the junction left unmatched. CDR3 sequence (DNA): TGTGCCAGCAGCCGACCTTCGACGGGACTAGCAGATACGCAGTATTTT. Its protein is CASSRPSTGLADTQYF.

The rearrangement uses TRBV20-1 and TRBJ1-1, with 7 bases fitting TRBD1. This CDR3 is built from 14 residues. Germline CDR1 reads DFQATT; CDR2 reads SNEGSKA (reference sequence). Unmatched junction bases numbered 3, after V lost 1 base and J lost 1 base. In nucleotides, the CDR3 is TGCAGTGCTAGAGGCCACAGGGGGAACACTGAAGCTTTCTTT. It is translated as CSARGHRGNTEAFF.

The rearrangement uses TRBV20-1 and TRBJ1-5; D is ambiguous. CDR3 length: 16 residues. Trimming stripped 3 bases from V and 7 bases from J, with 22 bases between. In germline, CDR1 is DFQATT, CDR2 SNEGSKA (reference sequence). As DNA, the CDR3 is TGCAGTGCTAGTTCTAGCGGTTTTGGGGTCCGACAGCCCCAGCATTTT. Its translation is CSASSSGFGVRQPQHF.

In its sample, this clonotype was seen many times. CDR3 in amino acids: CASRGNRGRETQYF. The CDR3 bases are TGTGCCAGCAGGGGAAACAGGGGCCGGGAGACCCAGTACTTC. The V and J genes are TRBV6-1 and TRBJ2-5; 7 bases map to TRBD1. Germline V lookup: CDR1 MNHNS, CDR2 SASEGT. V lost 6 bases, J lost 5 bases, and 9 bases stayed unmatched. This CDR3 is 14 amino acids long.

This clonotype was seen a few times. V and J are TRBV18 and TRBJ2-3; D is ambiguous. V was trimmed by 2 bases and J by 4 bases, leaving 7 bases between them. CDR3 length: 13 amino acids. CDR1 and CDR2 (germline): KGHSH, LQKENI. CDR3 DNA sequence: TGTGCCAGCTCACCAACTATTTCAGATACGCAGTATTTT. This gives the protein CASSPTISDTQYF.

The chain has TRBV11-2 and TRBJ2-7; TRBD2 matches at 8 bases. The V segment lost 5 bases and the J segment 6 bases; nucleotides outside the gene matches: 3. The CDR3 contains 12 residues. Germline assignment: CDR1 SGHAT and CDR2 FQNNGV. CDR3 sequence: CASSRAGGEQYF. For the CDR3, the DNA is TGTGCCAGCAGCCGCGCGGGGGGCGAGCAGTACTTC. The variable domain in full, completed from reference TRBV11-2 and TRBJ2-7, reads EAGVAQSPRYKIIEKRQSVAFWCNPISGHATLYWYQQILGQGPKLLIQFQNNGVVDDSQLPKDRFSAERLKGVDSTLKIQPAKLEDSAVYLCASSRAGGEQYFGPGTRLTVT.

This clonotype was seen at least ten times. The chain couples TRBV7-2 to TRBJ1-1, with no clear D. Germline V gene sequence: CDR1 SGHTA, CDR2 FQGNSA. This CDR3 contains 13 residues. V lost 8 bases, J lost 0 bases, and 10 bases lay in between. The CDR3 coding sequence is TGTGCCAGCGCCATAACCGTGAACACTGAAGCTTTCTTT. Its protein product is CASAITVNTEAFF.

The DNA of the CDR3 is TGTGCCAGCAGTCCAGGGGTTACTGAAGCTTTCTTT. It codes for CASSPGVTEAFF. The chain has TRBV4-2 and TRBJ1-1, with a tentative D call TRBD1 (6 bases). Germline CDR1 reads LGHNA; CDR2 reads YNFKEQ. CDR3 length: 12 amino acids. The V end lost 6 bases, the J end lost 5 bases, and 10 bases lay between the germline ends.

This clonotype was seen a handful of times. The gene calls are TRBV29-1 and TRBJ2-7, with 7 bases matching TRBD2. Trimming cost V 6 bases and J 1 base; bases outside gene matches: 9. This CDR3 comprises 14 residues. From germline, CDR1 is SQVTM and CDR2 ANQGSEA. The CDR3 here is CSVKGGRRSYEQYF. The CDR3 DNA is TGCAGCGTGAAAGGCGGGAGAAGGTCCTACGAGCAGTACTTC.

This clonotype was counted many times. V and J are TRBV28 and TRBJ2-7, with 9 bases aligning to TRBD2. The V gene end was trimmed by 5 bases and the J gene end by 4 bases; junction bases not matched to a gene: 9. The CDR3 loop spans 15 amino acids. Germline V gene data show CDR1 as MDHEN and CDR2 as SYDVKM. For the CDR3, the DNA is TGTGCCAGCAGTACCCCGACTAGCGGCTCATACGAGCAGTACTTC. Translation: CASSTPTSGSYEQYF.

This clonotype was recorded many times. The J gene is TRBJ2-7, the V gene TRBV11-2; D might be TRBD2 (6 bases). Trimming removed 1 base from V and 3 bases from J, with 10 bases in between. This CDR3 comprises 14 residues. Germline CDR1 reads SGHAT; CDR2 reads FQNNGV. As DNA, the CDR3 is TGTGCCAGCAGCTTAGGGACTACCTTCTACGAGCAGTACTTC. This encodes CASSLGTTFYEQYF. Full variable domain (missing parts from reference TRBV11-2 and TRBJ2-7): EAGVAQSPRYKIIEKRQSVAFWCNPISGHATLYWYQQILGQGPKLLIQFQNNGVVDDSQLPKDRFSAERLKGVDSTLKIQPAKLEDSAVYLCASSLGTTFYEQYFGPGTRLTVT.

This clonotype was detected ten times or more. For the CDR3, the DNA is TGTGCCAGCAGTGACCCTTATGAGCAGTACTTC. Amino acids: CASSDPYEQYF. The rearrangement joins TRBV28 to TRBJ2-7, with D unresolved. In germline, CDR1 is MDHEN, CDR2 SYDVKM. The V end lost 5 bases, the J end lost 7 bases, and 9 bases lay between the germline ends. The CDR3 has 11 residues.

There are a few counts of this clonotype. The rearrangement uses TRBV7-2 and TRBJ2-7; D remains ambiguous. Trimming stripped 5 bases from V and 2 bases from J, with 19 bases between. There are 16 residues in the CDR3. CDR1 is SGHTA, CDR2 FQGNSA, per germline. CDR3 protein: CASSPPFWVPTYEQYF. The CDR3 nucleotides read TGTGCCAGCAGCCCCCCGTTTTGGGTACCAACCTACGAGCAGTACTTC.

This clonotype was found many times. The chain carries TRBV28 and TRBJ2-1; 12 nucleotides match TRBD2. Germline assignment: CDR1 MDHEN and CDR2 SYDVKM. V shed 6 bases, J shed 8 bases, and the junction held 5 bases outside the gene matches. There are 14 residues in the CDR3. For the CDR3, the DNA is TGTGCCAGCAGACGGACTAGCGGGGTCTATGAGCAGTTCTTC. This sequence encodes CASRRTSGVYEQFF.

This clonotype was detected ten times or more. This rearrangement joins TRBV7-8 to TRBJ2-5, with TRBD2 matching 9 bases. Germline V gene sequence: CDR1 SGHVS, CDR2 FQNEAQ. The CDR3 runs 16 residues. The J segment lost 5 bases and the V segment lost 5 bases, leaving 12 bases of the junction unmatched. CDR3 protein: CASSRVGGRARETQYF. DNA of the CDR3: TGTGCCAGCAGCCGCGTCGGCGGGAGGGCCAGGGAGACCCAGTACTTC.

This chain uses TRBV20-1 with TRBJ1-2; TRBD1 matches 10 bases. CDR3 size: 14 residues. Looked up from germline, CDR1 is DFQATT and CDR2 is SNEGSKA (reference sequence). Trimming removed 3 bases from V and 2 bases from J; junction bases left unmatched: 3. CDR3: CSASLGQGNYGYTF. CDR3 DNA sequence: TGCAGTGCTAGTCTGGGACAGGGGAACTATGGCTACACCTTC.

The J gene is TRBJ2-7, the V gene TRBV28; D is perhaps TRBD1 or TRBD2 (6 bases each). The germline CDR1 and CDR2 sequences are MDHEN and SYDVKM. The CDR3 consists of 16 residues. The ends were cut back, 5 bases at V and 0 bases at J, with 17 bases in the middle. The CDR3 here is CASSTHHWGASYEQYF. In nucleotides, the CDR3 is TGTGCCAGCAGTACACACCACTGGGGGGCCTCCTACGAGCAGTACTTC.

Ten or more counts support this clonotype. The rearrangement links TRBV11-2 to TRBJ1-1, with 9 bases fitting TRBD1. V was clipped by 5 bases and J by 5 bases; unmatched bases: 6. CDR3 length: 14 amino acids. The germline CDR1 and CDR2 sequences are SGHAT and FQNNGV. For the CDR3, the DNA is TGTGCCAGCAGCCAGGACAGGGGAGGGACTGAAGCTTTCTTT. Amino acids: CASSQDRGGTEAFF.

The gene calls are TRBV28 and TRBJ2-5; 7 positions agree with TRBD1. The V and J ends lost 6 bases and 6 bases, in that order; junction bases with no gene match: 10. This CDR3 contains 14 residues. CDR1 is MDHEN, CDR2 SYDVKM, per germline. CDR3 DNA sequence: TGTGCCAGCAGCCCGACTGACAGGGTAAAGACCCAGTACTTC. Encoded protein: CASSPTDRVKTQYF.

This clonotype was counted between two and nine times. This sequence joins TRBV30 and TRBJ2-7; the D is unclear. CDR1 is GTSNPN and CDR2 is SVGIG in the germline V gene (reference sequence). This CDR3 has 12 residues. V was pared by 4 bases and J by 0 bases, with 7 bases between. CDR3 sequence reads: CAWIGLSYEQYF. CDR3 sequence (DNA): TGTGCCTGGATTGGCCTCTCCTACGAGCAGTACTTC.

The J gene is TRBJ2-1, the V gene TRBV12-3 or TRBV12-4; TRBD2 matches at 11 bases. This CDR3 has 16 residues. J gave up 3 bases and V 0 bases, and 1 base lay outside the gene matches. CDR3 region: CASSLALAGDYNEQFF. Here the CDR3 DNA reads TGTGCCAGCAGTTTAGCACTAGCGGGAGACTACAATGAGCAGTTCTTC.

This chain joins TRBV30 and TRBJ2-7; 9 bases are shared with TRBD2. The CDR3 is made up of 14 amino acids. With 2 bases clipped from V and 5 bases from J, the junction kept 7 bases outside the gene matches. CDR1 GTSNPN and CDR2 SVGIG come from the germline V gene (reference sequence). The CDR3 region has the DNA TGTGCCTGGAGTTTGAGAATAGCGGGAGACGAGCAGTACTTC. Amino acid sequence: CAWSLRIAGDEQYF.